The subject of this entry is one T cell receptor beta chain. A single count supports this clone. Its target antigen remains unknown. Nothing much larger sits one base from this clone, and base qualities are not available. This entry comes from a study of T cell responses to AZD1222 COVID-19 vaccine (dated by TCRdb to about 2021). About the investigation overall: A total of 230 to 250 trial participants underwent TCR sequencing, of whom 200 to 220 had received two doses of AZD1222 and roughly 26 had received two doses of the MenACWY control vaccine. Trial participants were enrolled into age subgroups of 18-55, 56-69 and 70-plus years, which contained around 140, 26 and 57 TCR-sequenced participants, respectively.

Beyond this particular receptor, the publication reports: Conclusions about previously exposed vaccinees are limited because only a handful of AZD1222 recipients were SARS-CoV-2 seropositive at baseline. The 56-69-year group was small, and its depth increase did not reach significance, likely because of low power. Because no samples from the day 14 peak response were available, repertoires could be characterized only after the peak T cell response. Reportedly, close to half of the unique spike-specific TCRs recognized epitopes lying outside the regions that are mutated in the B.1.351 and B.1.1.7 variants. Vaccine-associated CD4 TCRs spanned the whole spike protein, with dominant responses in regions 160-218 and 743-854. After two AZD1222 doses, spike-specific TCR breadth and depth were significantly higher than at day 0 and than in MenACWY recipients. Most participants were white British and females outnumbered males, and the authors suggested that clonal diversity may have been underestimated.

Per the publication, the time point label means: about 28 days (+/-7) after the second vaccine dose. AZD1222 recipients whose second dose came at about 4 weeks and those whose second dose came at about 12 weeks were combined into one group, since spike-specific TCR depth and breadth did not differ between the two schedules. Vaccinee samples were obtained from the UK trials COV001 and COV002, which included a single-blind randomized controlled phase 2/3 trial of AZD1222 (ChAdOx1 nCoV-19) in healthy adults. For TCRbeta chain sequencing, PBMC samples were collected from trial participants at day 0 and at day 28 after the second dose. V is reduced by 8 bases and J by 6 bases, leaving a spacing of 16 bases between them. Sequences MNHEY (CDR1) and SVGAGI (CDR2) are obtained from the germline V gene. From its cysteine to its phenylalanine, the CDR3 spans 13 amino acids. The only DNA kept is the CDR3, 39 bases in frame from the first base.

The CDR3 regions of human TCRbeta chains were subjected to immunosequencing. In the source study's methods: Repertoire TCRs were matched against a reference library of SARS-CoV-2-specific TCRs generated with the MIRA antigen-specificity platform. Breadth was defined as the fraction of unique TCRs that were SARS-CoV-2-associated, and depth was defined as the fraction of total T cells that were SARS-CoV-2-associated. Using the MIRA data, every spike-specific TCR was mapped to the spike region that the TCR reacted to and assigned to either a CD4 or a CD8 class. Log10-transformed breadth and depth values were compared by one-way ANOVA with Sidak's multiple comparisons tests. The immuneACCESS repertoire file appears here via TCRdb, limited to in-frame rearrangements. These files lack a portion of the clones; in checked studies, under half of the deficit traces to unresolved V genes, and the cause of the others is not known. V and J calls and clone size are those listed in that table; D and trimming were worked out from the DNA. The sample table holds 90,000 or so clones, of which roughly 90% were seen once. About 5% of the sample lies in the top ten.

The sequence is built from TRBV6-5 and TRBJ1-2; TRBD1 is a weak D gene call, 5 bases matching. This sequence originates from an adult who received the AZD1222 COVID-19 vaccine. This specimen consisted of peripheral blood, obtained 28 days after the second AZD1222 dose. The DNA reads TGTGCCAGCGTGATGGCAGGGCGGAATGGCTACACCTTC. The resulting protein is CASVMAGRNGYTF.